This T cell receptor beta chain was profiled in a study of T cells after yellow fever vaccination. For the study at large: Those fractions that held only low numbers of cells were prepared using the SMART-Seq v4 Ultra Low Input RNA kit. Study results and caveats: Subsequent booster samples again held most clones from primary vaccination (approximately 95% CD4, roughly 90% CD8).

In making TCR cDNA, 5'RACE template switching added a universal primer site and UMIs to it. TCRdb analysed the 5' RACE reads with MiXCR anew, one entry per CDR3 protein. The sample lists 350,000 to 450,000 distinct CDR3 sequences; under 20% were seen once. On this clonotype: Antigen: not known.

This CDR3 has 15 residues. Germline CDR1 and CDR2: SGHKS and YYEKEE (reference sequence). V lost 3 bases and J lost 8; bases outside the gene matches: 6. The chain joins TRBV5-5 to TRBJ1-6; 9 nucleotides agree with TRBD1. Specimen: PBMCs, collected before the yellow fever booster vaccination. This receptor was identified in a man aged 18 to 35 who received the YFV17D yellow fever vaccine. The CDR3 DNA sequence: TGTGCCAGCAGCTGGGGGACAGGGTCGCATTCACCCCTCCACTTT. Translating it yields CASSWGTGSHSPLHF.